This record concerns one T cell receptor beta chain sequence. This entry is derived from a study of cytotoxic CD8 clonotypes in ibrutinib-treated CLL. Some clones are missing from TCRdb's copy, which holds only in-frame ones; the method was immunoSEQ multiplex PCR. The data show roughly 220,000 clones, with about 75% seen just once and approximately 6.3% held by the top ten. Unmatched junction bases numbered 5, after V lost 5 bases and J lost 7 bases. The CDR3 runs to 13 residues. Germline lookup yields CDR1 SGHTA and CDR2 FQGNSA. This receptor was taken from a human donor with chronic lymphocytic leukemia. The chain links TRBV7-2 to TRBJ2-1, with 7 bases identical to TRBD1. The sequenced sample was PBMCs, obtained after 12 months of ibrutinib treatment. The CDR3 DNA follows: TGTGCCAGCAGCCGACAGGGTTTGAATGAGCAGTTCTTC. This encodes CASSRQGLNEQFF.